This TCR beta chain is drawn from a study of T cells expressing NK-cell markers. TCRdb reprocessed the 5' RACE reads and stores each CDR3 protein as one record, lacking DNA. The sample table includes a few hundred thousand distinct CDR3 sequences. This receptor was identified in a man aged 18 to 69 in good health. Sample: blood T cells: a sorted CD56 or NKG2C T cell subset, CD4+ or CD8+ T cells, or bulk PBMC T cells (not recorded which).

CDR3 region: CASSFGQGATNTEAFF. The chain couples TRBV7-2 to TRBJ1-1; TCRdb's assignment of TRBD1 cannot be checked, as there is no DNA. CDR3 size: 16 residues. The V gene's germline CDR1 is SGHTA and CDR2 FQGNSA.